This section outlines one T cell receptor (beta chain) sequence together with its context. Germline CDR1 is LNHDA and CDR2 is SQIVND (reference sequence). This CDR3 is 13 amino acids long. V was trimmed by 3 bases and J by 3 bases, leaving 8 bases between them. Stability of Graves' hyperthyroidism was defined as absent ophthalmopathy progression within 18 months. Reasons for excluding patients were uncontrolled infection, other autoimmune disease, pregnancy or lactation. Fresh peripheral blood, around 10 ml, yielded the PBMCs. Amplification targeted TCR beta CDR3 regions from RNA transcripts. In the first-round RT-PCR of the TCR CDR3, the HTBI primer set was used. TCRdb re-analysed the multiplex PCR reads in MiXCR, keeping a single row per CDR3 protein. The sample includes around 100,000 distinct CDR3 sequences, around 50% seen only once; the top ten take about 25%. The data were obtained in a study of T cells in Graves' hyperthyroidism and ophthalmopathy.

The sequence came from a middle-aged man with Graves' hyperthyroidism. V usage is TRBV19 and J usage is TRBJ1-2; the D is unclear. The sequenced sample was blood. CDR3 amino acids: CASSIKRDYGYTF. As DNA, the CDR3 is TGTGCCAGTAGTATTAAACGGGACTATGGCTACACCTTC.